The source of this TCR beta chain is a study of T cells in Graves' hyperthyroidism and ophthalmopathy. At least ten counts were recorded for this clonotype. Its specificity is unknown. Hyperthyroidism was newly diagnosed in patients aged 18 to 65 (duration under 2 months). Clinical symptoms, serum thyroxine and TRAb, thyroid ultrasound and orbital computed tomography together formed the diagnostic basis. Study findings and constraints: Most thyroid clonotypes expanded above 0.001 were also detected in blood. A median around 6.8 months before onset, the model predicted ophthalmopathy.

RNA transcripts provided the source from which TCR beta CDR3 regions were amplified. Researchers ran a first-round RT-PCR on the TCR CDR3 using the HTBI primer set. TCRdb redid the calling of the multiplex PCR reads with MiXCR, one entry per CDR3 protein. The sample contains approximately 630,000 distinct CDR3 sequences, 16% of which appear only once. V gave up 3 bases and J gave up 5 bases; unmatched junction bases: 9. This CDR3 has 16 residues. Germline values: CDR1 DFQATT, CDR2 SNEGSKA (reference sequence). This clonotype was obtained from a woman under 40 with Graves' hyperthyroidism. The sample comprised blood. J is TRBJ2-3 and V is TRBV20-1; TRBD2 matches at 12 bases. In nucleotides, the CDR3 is TGCAGTGCTAGTTTGTCTAGCGGGAGGGCCATAGATACGCAGTATTTT. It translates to CSASLSSGRAIDTQYF.